Below are 14 T cell receptor beta chains sequenced from a single sample in a study of metastatic and nonmetastatic thyroid tumors. Thyroid surgery took place with no prior treatment in any patient. TCRdb re-called the PCR reads via MiXCR. Found here are around 15,000 clones, 20% to 25% of them singletons; the top ten hold less than 8%. Sequencing was carried out using adjacent normal tissue. The receptor set was obtained from a female donor with papillary thyroid cancer or a benign thyroid nodule (not recorded which). Some clones in this sample may be carry-over from other donors' samples.

This clone was recorded a few times. The chain is built from TRBV7-9 and TRBJ1-1; D gene ambiguous. The CDR3 has 14 amino acids. Germline CDR1 SEHNR, CDR2 FQNEAQ (reference sequence). The germline V and J ends were trimmed by 2 bases and 0 bases, with 7 bases remaining between them. This chain's CDR3 is CASSLTGMNTEAFF. The DNA for the CDR3 is TGTGCCAGCAGCTTAACCGGTATGAACACTGAAGCTTTCTTT.

By its share, this clone is medium-sized. The chain employs TRBV6-1 and TRBJ1-2; D might be TRBD1 (6 bases). The CDR3 is made up of 15 amino acids. V was cut by 5 bases and J by 0 bases, with 13 bases left in between. Germline loops: CDR1 MNHNS, CDR2 SASEGT. CDR3 sequence: CASSPAQGANYGYTF. The CDR3 region has the DNA TGTGCCAGCAGTCCGGCACAGGGAGCTAACTATGGCTACACCTTC.

This rearrangement joins TRBV10-3 to TRBJ2-3; perhaps TRBD1 as D (6 bases). The V end was cut by 3 bases, the J end by 5 bases, with 9 bases between. Germline V gene data show CDR1 as ENHRY and CDR2 as SYGVKD. There are 13 residues in the CDR3. The DNA for the CDR3 is TGTGCCATCAGTGATGGGACAATAGATACGCAGTATTTT. As protein: CAISDGTIDTQYF.

This clone was counted many times. V and J are TRBV4-2 and TRBJ2-3; 7 bases match TRBD2. Germline CDR1 is LGHNA and CDR2 is YNFKEQ. The CDR3 totals 15 residues. J was trimmed by 0 bases and V by 4 bases; bases with no gene match: 4. CDR3 residues: CASSRSLASTDTQYF. CDR3 nucleotide sequence: TGTGCCAGCAGCCGTTCACTAGCGAGCACAGATACGCAGTATTTT.

This clone is deemed medium-sized (0.01 to 0.1%). The chain carries TRBV7-8 and TRBJ2-1; D is undetermined. CDR1 is SGHVS, CDR2 FQNEAQ, per germline. The V end was cut by 2 bases, the J end by 0 bases, with 14 bases between. The CDR3 loop spans 17 amino acids. This CDR3 is CASSLLVPTRSYNEQFF. CDR3 DNA sequence: TGTGCCAGCAGCTTATTAGTCCCCACCCGCTCCTACAATGAGCAGTTCTTC.

Turning to this clone: Its ends do not fully match the called genes, so a read error is possible. This chain connects TRBV7-3 to TRBJ2-1; 9 nucleotides line up with TRBD2. The CDR3 spans 13 residues. CDR1 is SGHTA and CDR2 is FQGTGA in the germline V gene. The chain's CDR3 is CAISLYPSGNLFF. Written as DNA, the CDR3 is TGTGCCATCAGCTTATACCCTAGCGGGAATCTGTTCTTC.

Many counts were recorded for this clone. The gene calls are TRBV5-8 and TRBJ2-7, with TRBD1 as a possible D gene (6 bases). Trimming took 4 bases from V and 4 from J, leaving 15 bases between them. The V gene's germline CDR1 is SGHTS and CDR2 YDEGEE. This CDR3 has 14 residues. CDR3 sequence (DNA): TGTGCCAGCAGCCCCAGGGGCAGGGCTTACGAGCAGTACTTC. Protein product: CASSPRGRAYEQYF.

The table lists this clone with many counts. The V gene is TRBV10-3, the J gene TRBJ2-2, with 8 positions matching TRBD2. Germline V lookup: CDR1 ENHRY, CDR2 SYGVKD. V lost 4 bases to trimming and J lost 5 bases; unmatched junction nucleotides: 9. This CDR3 comprises 16 residues. The CDR3 protein is CAISGGSGSLTGELFF. CDR3 bases: TGTGCCATCAGTGGTGGGAGCGGGAGTCTAACCGGGGAGCTGTTTTTT.

This clone was detected many times. The chain joins TRBV5-1 to TRBJ2-5; D unresolved. CDR3 length equals 13 residues. Germline V gene data show CDR1 as SGHRS and CDR2 as YFSETQ. V gave up 7 bases and J gave up 7 bases, with 17 bases separating them. The CDR3 reads CASGNAVEPTQYF. CDR3 nucleotides: TGCGCCAGCGGTAACGCGGTAGAGCCGACCCAGTACTTC.

This clone is deemed medium-sized. This chain links TRBV6-1 with TRBJ1-5, with a weak D call TRBD1 (5 bases). V dropped 4 bases and J dropped 0 bases, with 10 bases sitting between them. Germline assignment: CDR1 MNHNS and CDR2 SASEGT. The CDR3 contains 15 residues. DNA of the CDR3: TGTGCCAGCAGTGTGAACAGGTATAGCAATCAGCCCCAGCATTTT. Encoded protein: CASSVNRYSNQPQHF.

This clone has ten or more counts. This sequence joins TRBV30 and TRBJ2-1; TRBD2 agrees at 13 bases. The CDR3 is 16 residues long. V shed 2 bases, J shed 7 bases, and the junction held 8 bases outside the gene matches. Germline CDR1 and CDR2: GTSNPN and SVGIG (reference sequence). This CDR3 is CAWSLRTSGRLNEQFF. The CDR3, as DNA: TGTGCCTGGAGTCTCCGGACTAGCGGGAGATTAAATGAGCAGTTCTTC.

This clone was counted at least ten times. The same CDR3 arises from other DNA sequences in this sample as well. The CDR3 DNA is TGCAGTGCTAGGGACTTTAATTCCTACAATGAGCAGTTCTTC. Its translation: CSARDFNSYNEQFF. The V gene is TRBV20-1, the J gene TRBJ2-1; a possible D gene is TRBD2 (5 bases). Germline V gene data show CDR1 as DFQATT and CDR2 as SNEGSKA (reference sequence). The CDR3 is made up of 14 amino acids. The V end lost 3 bases, the J end lost 1 base, and 10 bases lay between the germline ends.

This clone was counted at least ten times. The rearrangement joins TRBV20-1 to TRBJ2-5, with D possibly being TRBD2 (7 bases). The V end was cut by 5 bases, the J end by 5 bases, with 21 bases between. This CDR3 comprises 15 residues. Germline-derived CDR1 and CDR2 are DFQATT and SNEGSKA (reference sequence). CDR3 bases: TGCAGTGCTCCCGAGCTCGACAGGCGGGGGGAGACCCAGTACTTC. Translation gives CSAPELDRRGETQYF.

This chain links TRBV5-1 with TRBJ2-3; maybe TRBD1 (5 bases). CDR1 and CDR2 from the germline V gene are SGHRS and YFSETQ. V gave up 1 base and J gave up 4 bases, with 16 bases separating them. There are 16 residues in the CDR3. This chain's CDR3 is CASSLLRVEVADTQYF. The CDR3, as DNA: TGCGCCAGCAGCTTGCTCAGGGTGGAAGTCGCAGATACGCAGTATTTT.